This T cell receptor beta chain was observed in a study of T cell repertoires and HLA-DP antigens. Whole-study findings and limits: Clones undetected before culture averaged about 40% against one allele and around 53% against the other.

TCRdb's table, derived via immunoSEQ multiplex PCR, lists solely in-frame clones and lacks some. The data contain some 110,000 clones, approximately 92% of them seen just once; the ten biggest clones take up roughly 0.3%. Untouched CD4+ T cells were bead-isolated at about 97.7% purity. Regarding this clone: Antigen specificity is unknown.

Sequenced sample: CD4+ T cells from PBMCs. This sequence was found in a woman aged 18-29 years in good health and CMV-seronegative.

CDR3 amino acids: CASSWSYGYTF. CDR3 sequence (DNA): TGTGCCAGCAGTTGGAGCTATGGCTACACCTTC. The chain is built from TRBV28 and TRBJ1-2; D unresolved. The V gene lost 4 bases and the J gene lost 4 bases, with 4 bases spanning the gap. Germline CDR1 reads MDHEN; CDR2 reads SYDVKM. This CDR3 has 11 residues.